This T cell receptor (beta chain) was recovered during a study of shared clonotypes between healthy human individuals. Study details: The study used three CD4 naive, three CD4 memory, two CD8 naive and one CD8 memory plate per donor.

The donors were all Caucasian adults (living in Nashville, Tennessee). Libraries were prepared by immunoSEQ multiplex PCR; TCRdb keeps only in-frame clonotypes and omits some of them. The table has 2 million to 3 million clones, more than 85% seen once. Notes on the study in general: Sharing across several donors was seen in 5% to 5.5% of naive CD4 clonotypes.

Details on this clone: Its antigen is not known.

The germline V gene encodes CDR1 SGHAT and CDR2 FQNNGV. V shed 5 bases, J shed 10 bases, and the junction held 6 bases outside the gene matches. This CDR3 contains 15 residues. V and J are TRBV11-2 and TRBJ2-1, with 15 bases identical to TRBD2. The sequencing sample was made of naive CD4+ T cells from PBMCs. Subset described: CD45RA+ positively selected. The receptor was isolated from a man aged 18-30 years in good health. Some clones in this sample may be carry-over from other donors' samples. CDR3 sequence (DNA): TGTGCCAGCAGCCTACCGGGACTAGCGGGAGGAGAGCAGTTCTTC. It specifies CASSLPGLAGGEQFF. The full variable domain, in which reference TRBV11-2 and TRBJ2-1 provide the parts outside the CDR3, is EAGVAQSPRYKIIEKRQSVAFWCNPISGHATLYWYQQILGQGPKLLIQFQNNGVVDDSQLPKDRFSAERLKGVDSTLKIQPAKLEDSAVYLCASSLPGLAGGEQFFGPGTRLTVL.